The 5 T cell receptor beta chains given below trace back to one sample, sequenced in a study of neoadjuvant anti-PD-1 for oral cavity cancer. Time point noted: after neoadjuvant nivolumab, at surgical resection. Clones were read by immunoSEQ multiplex PCR, and TCRdb kept only the in-frame ones, dropping some. The top ten hold roughly 7.1% of the sample, which has some 6,000 clones, 55% seen once. The sequencing used tumor tissue, collected after nivolumab (anti-PD-1) treatment. The receptors derive from a person between 35 and 79 years old with oral cavity squamous cell carcinoma.

The rearrangement links TRBV27 to TRBJ2-5, with 7 bases fitting TRBD2. The length of the CDR3 is 20 residues. Trimming at V came to 5 bases and at J to 7 bases, leaving 28 bases not matched to a gene. Germline V lookup: CDR1 MNHEY, CDR2 SMNVEV (reference sequence). The CDR3 DNA is TGTGCCAGCAGTGGACGCGAATGGAACTCTAGCGGCGGGCGGGTTGGGACCCAGTACTTC. Residues: CASSGREWNSSGGRVGTQYF.

The chain employs TRBV29-1 and TRBJ1-2; 7 nucleotides match TRBD1. The CDR3 has 18 residues. Germline loops: CDR1 SQVTM, CDR2 ANQGSEA. The V gene end was trimmed by 1 base and the J gene end by 8 bases; junction bases not matched to a gene: 22. The CDR3 bases are TGCAGCGTTGAAGTCCCCGGGGGATCCTCAACAGGGGAAGAAGGCTACACCTTC. Its translation: CSVEVPGGSSTGEEGYTF.

This rearrangement joins TRBV6-1 to TRBJ2-1; D call uncertain. From germline, CDR1 is MNHNS and CDR2 SASEGT. Trimming took 8 bases from V and 1 from J, leaving 9 bases between them. The CDR3 runs 13 residues. In nucleotides, the CDR3 is TGTGCCAGCCATCCTAGATCCTACAATGAGCAGTTCTTC. Translating it yields CASHPRSYNEQFF.

The chain carries TRBV5-1 and TRBJ1-1, with 7 bases fitting TRBD1. The CDR3 contains 12 residues. Trimming took 4 bases from V and 11 from J; bases not matched to a gene: 8. The germline V gene has CDR1 SGHRS and CDR2 YFSETQ. CDR3 in amino acids: CASSPPRGEAFF. CDR3 in DNA: TGCGCCAGCAGCCCCCCCAGGGGGGAGGCTTTCTTT.

This clone turned up a few times. CDR3 protein: CASSSPGTAKNIQYF. The CDR3 nucleotides are TGTGCCAGCAGCTCCCCGGGGACAGCCAAAAACATTCAGTACTTC. This sequence joins TRBV28 and TRBJ2-4, with D possibly called TRBD1 or TRBD2 (5 bases each). This CDR3 contains 15 residues. The V end lost 6 bases, the J end lost 0 bases, and 12 bases lay between the germline ends. Germline V gene lookup returns CDR1 MDHEN and CDR2 SYDVKM.